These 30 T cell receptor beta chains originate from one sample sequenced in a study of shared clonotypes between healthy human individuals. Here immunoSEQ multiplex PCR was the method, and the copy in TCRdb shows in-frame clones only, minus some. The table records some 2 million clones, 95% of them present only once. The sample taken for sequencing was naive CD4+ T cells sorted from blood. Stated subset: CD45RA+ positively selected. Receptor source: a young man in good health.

The CDR3 protein is CAINDRASNYGYTF. CDR3 nucleotides: TGTGCCATCAATGACAGGGCCTCTAACTATGGCTACACCTTC. The rearrangement uses TRBV10-3 and TRBJ1-2; TRBD1 matches at 7 bases. Germline V gene lookup returns CDR1 ENHRY and CDR2 SYGVKD. The CDR3 sequence is 14 residues long. Trimming at V came to 7 bases and at J to 0 bases, leaving 5 bases not matched to a gene.

The CDR3 region has the DNA TGTGCCAGTAGTATAGTACCAGGGCAGGGTGAAAAACTGTTTTTT. It encodes CASSIVPGQGEKLFF. The chain is built from TRBV19 and TRBJ1-4, with D perhaps TRBD1 (5 bases). V lost 1 base, J lost 7 bases, and 13 bases lay in between. There are 15 residues in the CDR3. The germline V gene has CDR1 LNHDA and CDR2 SQIVND (reference sequence). The full variable domain, completed using reference TRBV19 and TRBJ1-4, is DGGITQSPKYLFRKEGQNVTLSCEQNLNHDAMYWYRQDPGQGLRLIYYSQIVNDFQKGDIAEGYSVSREKKESFPLTVTSAQKNPTAFYLCASSIVPGQGEKLFFGSGTQLSVL.

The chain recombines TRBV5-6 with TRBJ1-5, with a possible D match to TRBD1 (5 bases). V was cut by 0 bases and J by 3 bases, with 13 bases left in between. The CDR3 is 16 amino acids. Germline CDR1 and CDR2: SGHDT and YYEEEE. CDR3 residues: CASSLAAGRFNQPQHF. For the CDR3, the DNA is TGTGCCAGCAGCTTGGCCGCGGGACGGTTCAATCAGCCCCAGCATTTT.

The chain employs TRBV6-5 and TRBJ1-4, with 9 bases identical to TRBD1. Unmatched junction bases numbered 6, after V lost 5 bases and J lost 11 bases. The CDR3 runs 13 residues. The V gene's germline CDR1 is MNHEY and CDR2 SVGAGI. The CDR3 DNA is TGTGCCAGCAGTCCCAGGACAGGGGCCAAACTGTTTTTT. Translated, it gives CASSPRTGAKLFF.

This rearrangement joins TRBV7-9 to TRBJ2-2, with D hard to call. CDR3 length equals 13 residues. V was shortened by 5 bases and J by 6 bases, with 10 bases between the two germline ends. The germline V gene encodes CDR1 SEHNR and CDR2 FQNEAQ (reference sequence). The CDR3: CASSGVVSGELFF. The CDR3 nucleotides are TGTGCCAGCAGCGGGGTAGTCTCCGGGGAGCTGTTTTTT.

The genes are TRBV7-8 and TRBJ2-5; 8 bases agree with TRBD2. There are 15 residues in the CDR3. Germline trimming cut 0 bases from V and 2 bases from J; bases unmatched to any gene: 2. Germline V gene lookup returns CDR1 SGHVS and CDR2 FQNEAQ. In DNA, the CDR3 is TGTGCCAGCAGCTTAGCACTAGCGGTTCAAGAGACCCAGTACTTC. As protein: CASSLALAVQETQYF.

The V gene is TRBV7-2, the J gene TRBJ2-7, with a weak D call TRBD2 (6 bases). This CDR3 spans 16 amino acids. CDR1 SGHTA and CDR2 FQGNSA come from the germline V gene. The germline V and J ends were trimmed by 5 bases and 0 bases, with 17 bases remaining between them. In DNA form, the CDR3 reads TGTGCCAGCAGCCAACCGGGACTCAGGAGCTCCTACGAGCAGTACTTC. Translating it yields CASSQPGLRSSYEQYF. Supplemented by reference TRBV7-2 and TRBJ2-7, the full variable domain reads GAGVSQSPSNKVTEKGKDVELRCDPISGHTALYWYRQSLGQGLEFLIYFQGNSAPDKSGLPSDRFSAERTGGSVSTLTIQRTQQEDSAVYLCASSQPGLRSSYEQYFGPGTRLTVT.

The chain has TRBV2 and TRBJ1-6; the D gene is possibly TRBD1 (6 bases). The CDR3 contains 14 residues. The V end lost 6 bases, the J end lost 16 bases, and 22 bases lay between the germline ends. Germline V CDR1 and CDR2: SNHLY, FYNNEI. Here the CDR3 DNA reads TGTGCCAGCAGAGGGGGGACGACGTACCGGGGTCTCCACTTT. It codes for CASRGGTTYRGLHF.

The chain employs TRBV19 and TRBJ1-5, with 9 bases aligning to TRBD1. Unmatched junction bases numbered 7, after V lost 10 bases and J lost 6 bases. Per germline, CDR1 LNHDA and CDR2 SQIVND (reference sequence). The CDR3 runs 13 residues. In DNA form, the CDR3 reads TGTGCCACCCAGGACAGGGGACCTCAGCCCCAGCATTTT. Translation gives CATQDRGPQPQHF.

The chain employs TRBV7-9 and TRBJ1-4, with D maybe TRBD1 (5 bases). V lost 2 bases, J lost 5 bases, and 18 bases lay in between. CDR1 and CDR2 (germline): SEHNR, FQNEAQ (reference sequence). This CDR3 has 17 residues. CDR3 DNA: TGTGCCAGCAGCTTATTACCAGGGAGATCGGACAATGAAAAACTGTTTTTT. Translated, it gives CASSLLPGRSDNEKLFF.

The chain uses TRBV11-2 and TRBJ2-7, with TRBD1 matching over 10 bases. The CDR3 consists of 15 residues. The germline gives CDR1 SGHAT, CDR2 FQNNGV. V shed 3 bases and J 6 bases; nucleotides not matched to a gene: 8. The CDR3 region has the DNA TGTGCCAGCAGCTTTGAGGGACAGGGGTCGTCCGAGCAGTACTTC. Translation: CASSFEGQGSSEQYF.

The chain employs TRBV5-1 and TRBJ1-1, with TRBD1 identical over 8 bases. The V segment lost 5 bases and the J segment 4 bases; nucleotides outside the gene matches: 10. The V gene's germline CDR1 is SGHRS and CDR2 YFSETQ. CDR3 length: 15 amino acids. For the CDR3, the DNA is TGCGCCAGCAGTCACGAGACAGGGGTTAGCACTGAAGCTTTCTTT. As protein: CASSHETGVSTEAFF. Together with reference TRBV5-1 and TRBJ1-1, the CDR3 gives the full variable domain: KAGVTQTPRYLIKTRGQQVTLSCSPISGHRSVSWYQQTPGQGLQFLFEYFSETQRNKGNFPGRFSGRQFSNSRSEMNVSTLELGDSALYLCASSHETGVSTEAFFGQGTRLTVV.

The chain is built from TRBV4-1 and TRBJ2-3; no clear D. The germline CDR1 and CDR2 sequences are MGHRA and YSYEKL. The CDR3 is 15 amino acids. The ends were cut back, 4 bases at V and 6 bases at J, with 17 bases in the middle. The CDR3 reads CASSLPEPIKDTQYF. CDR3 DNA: TGCGCCAGCAGCCTCCCAGAGCCCATCAAGGATACGCAGTATTTT.

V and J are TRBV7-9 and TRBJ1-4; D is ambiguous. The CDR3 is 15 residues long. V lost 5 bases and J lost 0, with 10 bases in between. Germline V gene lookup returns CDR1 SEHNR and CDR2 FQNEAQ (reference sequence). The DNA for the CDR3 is TGTGCCAGCAGCCCCATGCTAGCAACTAATGAAAAACTGTTTTTT. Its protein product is CASSPMLATNEKLFF.

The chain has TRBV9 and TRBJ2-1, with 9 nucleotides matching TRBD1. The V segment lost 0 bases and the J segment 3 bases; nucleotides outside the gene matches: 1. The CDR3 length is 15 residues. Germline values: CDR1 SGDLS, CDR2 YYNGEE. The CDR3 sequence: CASSVDRGHYNEQFF. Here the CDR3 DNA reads TGTGCCAGCAGCGTAGACAGGGGGCACTACAATGAGCAGTTCTTC.

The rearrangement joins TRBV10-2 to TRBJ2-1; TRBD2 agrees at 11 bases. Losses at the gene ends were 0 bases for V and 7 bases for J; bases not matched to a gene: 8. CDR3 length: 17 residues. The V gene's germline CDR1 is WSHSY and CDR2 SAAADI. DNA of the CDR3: TGCGCCAGCAGTGAGTCGGGACTAGCGGACGTACGGAATGAGCAGTTCTTC. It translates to CASSESGLADVRNEQFF.

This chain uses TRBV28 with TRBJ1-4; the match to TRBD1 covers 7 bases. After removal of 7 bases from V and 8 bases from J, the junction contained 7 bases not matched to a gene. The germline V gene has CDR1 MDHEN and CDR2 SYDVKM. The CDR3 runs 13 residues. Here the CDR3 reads CASTGGLGEKLFF. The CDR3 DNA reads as TGTGCCAGCACAGGGGGGCTAGGGGAAAAACTGTTTTTT.

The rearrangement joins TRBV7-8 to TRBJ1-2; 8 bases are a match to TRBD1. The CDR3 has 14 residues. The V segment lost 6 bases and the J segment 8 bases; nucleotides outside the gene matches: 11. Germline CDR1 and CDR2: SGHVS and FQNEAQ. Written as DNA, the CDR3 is TGTGCCAGCAGACAAGCGACAGGGGTCGGAGGCTACACCTTC. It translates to CASRQATGVGGYTF.

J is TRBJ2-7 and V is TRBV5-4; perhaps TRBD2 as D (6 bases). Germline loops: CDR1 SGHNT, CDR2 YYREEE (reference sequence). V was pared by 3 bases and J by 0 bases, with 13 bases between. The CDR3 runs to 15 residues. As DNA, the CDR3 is TGTGCCAGCAGCTCCCGGGACTCGAGCTCCTACGAGCAGTACTTC. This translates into CASSSRDSSSYEQYF. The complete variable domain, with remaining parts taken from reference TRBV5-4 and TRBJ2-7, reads ETGVTQSPTHLIKTRGQQVTLRCSSQSGHNTVSWYQQALGQGPQFIFQYYREEENGRGNFPPRFSGLQFPNYSSELNVNALELDDSALYLCASSSRDSSSYEQYFGPGTRLTVT.

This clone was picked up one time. The CDR3 here is CASSRQGGTGNTIYF. For the CDR3, the DNA is TGTGCCAGCAGTCGACAGGGAGGAACTGGAAACACCATATATTTT. The rearrangement links TRBV6-5 to TRBJ1-3; 7 nucleotides align to TRBD1. CDR1 is MNHEY and CDR2 is SVGAGI in the germline V gene. The CDR3 is 15 residues long. The V segment lost 5 bases and the J segment 2 bases; nucleotides outside the gene matches: 6.

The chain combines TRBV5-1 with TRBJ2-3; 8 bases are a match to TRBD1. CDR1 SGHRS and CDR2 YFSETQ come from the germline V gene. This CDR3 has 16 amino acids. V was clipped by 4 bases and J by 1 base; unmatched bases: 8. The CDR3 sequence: CASSRRAGQGTDTQYF. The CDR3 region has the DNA TGCGCCAGCAGCAGACGTGCGGGACAGGGCACAGATACGCAGTATTTT.

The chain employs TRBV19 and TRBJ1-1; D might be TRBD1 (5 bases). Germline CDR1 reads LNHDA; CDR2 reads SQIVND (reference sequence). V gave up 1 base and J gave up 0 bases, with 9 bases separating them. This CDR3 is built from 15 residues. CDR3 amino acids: CASSIGTGMNTEAFF. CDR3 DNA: TGTGCCAGTAGTATAGGTACAGGTATGAACACTGAAGCTTTCTTT.

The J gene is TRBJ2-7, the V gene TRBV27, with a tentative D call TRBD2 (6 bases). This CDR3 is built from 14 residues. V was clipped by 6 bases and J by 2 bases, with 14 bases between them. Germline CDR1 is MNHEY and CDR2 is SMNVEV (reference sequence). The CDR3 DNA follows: TGTGCCAGCAGAGGGACTGCCGGCGCCTACGAGCAGTACTTC. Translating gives CASRGTAGAYEQYF.

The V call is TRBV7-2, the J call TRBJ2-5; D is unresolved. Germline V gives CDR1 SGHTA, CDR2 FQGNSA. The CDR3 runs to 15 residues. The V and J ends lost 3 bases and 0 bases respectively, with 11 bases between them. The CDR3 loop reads CASSFSTLDQETQYF. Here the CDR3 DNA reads TGTGCCAGCAGCTTTAGTACGCTGGACCAAGAGACCCAGTACTTC.

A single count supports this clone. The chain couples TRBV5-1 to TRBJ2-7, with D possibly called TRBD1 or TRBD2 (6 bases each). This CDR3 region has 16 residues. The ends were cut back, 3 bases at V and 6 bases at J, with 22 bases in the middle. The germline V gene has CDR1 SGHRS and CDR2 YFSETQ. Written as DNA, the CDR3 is TGCGCCAGCAGCTCCCACGAAAGGGGGGATTTCAGCGAGCAGTACTTC. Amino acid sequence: CASSSHERGDFSEQYF.

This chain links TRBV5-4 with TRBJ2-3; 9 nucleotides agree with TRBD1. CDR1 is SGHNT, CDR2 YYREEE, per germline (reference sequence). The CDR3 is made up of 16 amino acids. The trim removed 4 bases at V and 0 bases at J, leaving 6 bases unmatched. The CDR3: CASSVQTGGSTDTQYF. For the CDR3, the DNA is TGTGCCAGCAGCGTGCAGACAGGGGGAAGCACAGATACGCAGTATTTT. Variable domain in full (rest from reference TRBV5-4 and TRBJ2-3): ETGVTQSPTHLIKTRGQQVTLRCSSQSGHNTVSWYQQALGQGPQFIFQYYREEENGRGNFPPRFSGLQFPNYSSELNVNALELDDSALYLCASSVQTGGSTDTQYFGPGTRLTVL.

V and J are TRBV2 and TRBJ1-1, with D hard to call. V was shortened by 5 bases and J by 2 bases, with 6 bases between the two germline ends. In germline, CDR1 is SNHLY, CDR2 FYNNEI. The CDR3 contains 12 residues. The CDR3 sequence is CASSRRNTEAFF. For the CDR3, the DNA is TGTGCCAGCAGTAGGCGCAACACTGAAGCTTTCTTT.

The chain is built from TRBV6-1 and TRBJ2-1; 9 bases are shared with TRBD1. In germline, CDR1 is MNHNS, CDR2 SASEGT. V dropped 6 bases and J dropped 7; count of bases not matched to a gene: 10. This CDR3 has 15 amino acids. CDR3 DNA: TGTGCCAGCAGGATTCCGGGACAGGGCTTGAATGAGCAGTTCTTC. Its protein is CASRIPGQGLNEQFF.

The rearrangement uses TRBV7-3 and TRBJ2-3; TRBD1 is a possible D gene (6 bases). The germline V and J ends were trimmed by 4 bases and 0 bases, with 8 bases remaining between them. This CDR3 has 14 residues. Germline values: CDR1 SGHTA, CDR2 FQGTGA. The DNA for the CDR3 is TGTGCCAGCAGCTGGACAGAGAGCACAGATACGCAGTATTTT. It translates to CASSWTESTDTQYF.

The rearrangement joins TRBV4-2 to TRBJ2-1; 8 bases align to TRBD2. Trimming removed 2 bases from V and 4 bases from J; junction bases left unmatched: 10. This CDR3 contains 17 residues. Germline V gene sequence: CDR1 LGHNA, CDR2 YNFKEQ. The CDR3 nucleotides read TGTGCCAGCAGCCAAACCACGACCGGGACTAGTTACAATGAGCAGTTCTTC. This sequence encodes CASSQTTTGTSYNEQFF.